A selection of T cell receptor beta chains follows, all from one sample in a study of T cell repertoires in cytomegalovirus infection. TCRdb independently ran MiXCR on the reads; one entry per CDR3 protein. The sample has around 290,000 distinct CDR3 sequences; about a quarter are singletons. The specimen sequenced was PBMCs. Receptor source: a human donor in good health (CMV status not recorded). Some clones in this sample may be carry-over from other donors' samples. Both conserved end residues are part of each CDR3. The order of the fields is V gene, clone size, J gene, D gene, CDR3 protein, CDR3 DNA. A D gene is named only where the DNA matches it firmly. A clone size is listed for some rows: how often the clone was seen (once, few, many), or a class if it is expanded.

V gene: TRBV20-1
clone size: NA
J gene: TRBJ1-1
D gene: NA
CDR3 protein: CSARDRLRPSNTEAFF
CDR3 DNA: TGCAGTGCTAGAGATCGGCTAAGGCCCAGTAACACTGAAGCTTTCTTT

V gene: TRBV5-1
clone size: NA
J gene: TRBJ1-2
D gene: NA
CDR3 protein: CASSLQASNGYTF
CDR3 DNA: TGCGCCAGCAGCTTACAGGCGTCTAATGGCTACACCTTC

V gene: TRBV6-1
clone size: few
J gene: TRBJ2-3
D gene: TRBD2
CDR3 protein: CASRPSGRVTDTQYF
CDR3 DNA: TGTGCCAGCAGGCCTAGCGGAAGGGTCACAGATACGCAGTATTTT

V gene: TRBV5-1
clone size: few
J gene: TRBJ2-7
D gene: NA
CDR3 protein: CASSFTGASYEQYF
CDR3 DNA: TGCGCCAGCAGCTTTACGGGAGCTTCCTACGAGCAGTACTTC

V gene: TRBV29-1
clone size: many
J gene: TRBJ2-7
D gene: TRBD1
CDR3 protein: CSVEGGNRGKDGEQYF
CDR3 DNA: TGCAGCGTTGAAGGTGGGAACAGGGGAAAGGACGGCGAGCAGTACTTC

V gene: TRBV6-5
clone size: NA
J gene: TRBJ2-7
D gene: NA
CDR3 protein: CASSYSIGPYEQYF
CDR3 DNA: TGTGCCAGCAGTTACTCGATAGGCCCCTACGAGCAGTACTTC

V gene: TRBV6-2/TRBV6-3
clone size: NA
J gene: TRBJ2-7
D gene: NA
CDR3 protein: CASRTMGNAPYEQYF
CDR3 DNA: TGTGCCAGCAGGACTATGGGAAACGCGCCCTACGAGCAGTACTTC

V gene: TRBV28
clone size: NA
J gene: TRBJ2-7
D gene: NA
CDR3 protein: CASSLYTPPDYEQYF
CDR3 DNA: TGTGCCAGCAGTTTATATACCCCCCCCGACTACGAGCAGTACTTC

V gene: TRBV2
clone size: NA
J gene: TRBJ2-4
D gene: NA
CDR3 protein: CASSVRVAKNIQYF
CDR3 DNA: TGTGCCAGCAGTGTGAGGGTAGCCAAAAACATTCAGTACTTC

V gene: TRBV5-1
clone size: few
J gene: TRBJ2-1
D gene: NA
CDR3 protein: CASSPRTPQRHEQFF
CDR3 DNA: TGCGCCAGCAGCCCGCGGACTCCCCAGCGGCACGAGCAGTTCTTC

V gene: TRBV6-2/TRBV6-3
clone size: few
J gene: TRBJ2-7
D gene: TRBD1
CDR3 protein: CASTLLQGRGYEQYF
CDR3 DNA: TGTGCCAGCACCCTTCTACAGGGGAGAGGCTACGAGCAGTACTTC

V gene: TRBV20-1
clone size: NA
J gene: TRBJ1-3
D gene: NA
CDR3 protein: CSAREDSNGNTIYF
CDR3 DNA: TGCAGTGCTAGAGAGGACAGTAATGGAAACACCATATATTTT

V gene: TRBV2
clone size: few
J gene: TRBJ2-7
D gene: TRBD1
CDR3 protein: CASSVTGDEQYF
CDR3 DNA: TGTGCCAGCAGCGTTACAGGGGACGAGCAGTACTTC

V gene: TRBV28
clone size: NA
J gene: TRBJ2-7
D gene: TRBD1
CDR3 protein: CASSPTGQGSNEQYF
CDR3 DNA: TGTGCCAGCAGCCCAACGGGACAGGGTAGTAACGAGCAGTACTTC

V gene: TRBV13
clone size: NA
J gene: TRBJ2-3
D gene: TRBD1
CDR3 protein: CASSLAQGIRTDTQYF
CDR3 DNA: TGTGCCAGCAGCTTAGCACAGGGGATTAGAACAGATACGCAGTATTTT

V gene: TRBV11-3
clone size: few
J gene: TRBJ2-2
D gene: TRBD1
CDR3 protein: CASTPQGQGGTGELFF
CDR3 DNA: TGTGCCAGCACGCCCCAGGGACAGGGGGGCACCGGGGAGCTGTTTTTT

V gene: TRBV6-6
clone size: NA
J gene: TRBJ1-2
D gene: TRBD1
CDR3 protein: CASSLRDSPNYGYTF
CDR3 DNA: TGTGCCAGCAGCCTCAGGGACAGCCCTAACTATGGCTACACCTTC

V gene: TRBV28
clone size: few
J gene: TRBJ2-7
D gene: NA
CDR3 protein: CASKAREQYF
CDR3 DNA: TGTGCCAGCAAGGCCCGGGAGCAGTACTTC

V gene: TRBV7-2
clone size: many
J gene: TRBJ2-3
D gene: TRBD2
CDR3 protein: CASSLGSSGSPTDTQYF
CDR3 DNA: TGTGCCAGCAGCTTAGGGTCGAGCGGGAGCCCCACAGATACGCAGTATTTT

V gene: TRBV4-3
clone size: NA
J gene: TRBJ2-1
D gene: NA
CDR3 protein: CASSRDTVSYNEQFF
CDR3 DNA: TGCGCCAGCAGCCGGGACACAGTTTCCTACAATGAGCAGTTCTTC

V gene: TRBV7-8
clone size: many
J gene: TRBJ2-1
D gene: TRBD1
CDR3 protein: CASSSIPGQGAIEQFF
CDR3 DNA: TGTGCCAGCAGTTCCATCCCGGGACAGGGGGCGATTGAGCAGTTCTTC

V gene: TRBV11-2
clone size: NA
J gene: TRBJ2-6
D gene: TRBD2
CDR3 protein: CASSRRTSGGSGANVLTF
CDR3 DNA: TGTGCCAGCAGCCGGAGGACTAGCGGGGGCTCTGGGGCCAACGTCCTGACTTTC

V gene: TRBV11-2
clone size: few
J gene: TRBJ2-7
D gene: TRBD1
CDR3 protein: CASSSDRDSYEQYF
CDR3 DNA: TGTGCCAGCAGCTCAGACAGGGACTCCTACGAGCAGTACTTC

V gene: TRBV3-1
clone size: NA
J gene: TRBJ1-1
D gene: NA
CDR3 protein: CASRSGGYTEAFF
CDR3 DNA: TGTGCCAGCAGGTCTGGGGGATACACTGAAGCTTTCTTT

V gene: TRBV4-1
clone size: NA
J gene: TRBJ1-1
D gene: NA
CDR3 protein: CASSQGRAWQRNTEAFF
CDR3 DNA: TGCGCCAGCAGCCAAGGCCGAGCGTGGCAGAGGAACACTGAAGCTTTCTTT

V gene: TRBV2
clone size: NA
J gene: TRBJ2-3
D gene: TRBD1
CDR3 protein: CASSRDRGKTDTQYF
CDR3 DNA: TGTGCCAGCAGTCGGGACAGGGGTAAGACAGATACGCAGTATTTT

V gene: TRBV12-3/TRBV12-4
clone size: many
J gene: TRBJ1-5
D gene: NA
CDR3 protein: CASSLGHGGNQPQHF
CDR3 DNA: TGTGCCAGCAGTCTCGGACATGGAGGCAATCAGCCCCAGCATTTT

V gene: TRBV7-2
clone size: many
J gene: TRBJ1-1
D gene: NA
CDR3 protein: CASSFNWDTEAFF
CDR3 DNA: TGTGCCAGCAGCTTTAACTGGGACACTGAAGCTTTCTTT

V gene: TRBV11-2
clone size: few
J gene: TRBJ2-2
D gene: NA
CDR3 protein: CASSLEGRGNTGELFF
CDR3 DNA: TGTGCCAGCAGCTTAGAGGGGCGGGGGAACACCGGGGAGCTGTTTTTT

V gene: TRBV7-2
clone size: many
J gene: TRBJ1-2
D gene: TRBD1
CDR3 protein: CASSRTGGGYGYTF
CDR3 DNA: TGTGCCAGCAGCCGGACAGGGGGCGGCTATGGCTACACCTTC

V gene: TRBV20-1
clone size: NA
J gene: TRBJ2-1
D gene: TRBD2
CDR3 protein: CSASLAGLQKAQFF
CDR3 DNA: TGCAGTGCCTCTCTAGCGGGCCTCCAAAAGGCGCAGTTCTTC

V gene: TRBV29-1
clone size: NA
J gene: TRBJ2-5
D gene: NA
CDR3 protein: CSAHGGEETQYF
CDR3 DNA: TGCAGCGCCCACGGAGGGGAAGAGACCCAGTACTTC

V gene: TRBV9
clone size: NA
J gene: TRBJ2-7
D gene: NA
CDR3 protein: CASSPWQQSSYEQYF
CDR3 DNA: TGTGCCAGCAGCCCGTGGCAGCAGAGCTCCTACGAGCAGTACTTC

V gene: TRBV29-1
clone size: NA
J gene: TRBJ2-1
D gene: NA
CDR3 protein: CSVGLVGEQFF
CDR3 DNA: TGCAGCGTTGGTCTAGTCGGTGAGCAGTTCTTC

V gene: TRBV12-5
clone size: many
J gene: TRBJ2-5
D gene: NA
CDR3 protein: CASGTGRRGETQYF
CDR3 DNA: TGTGCTAGTGGAACGGGACGCCGAGGAGAGACCCAGTACTTC

V gene: TRBV3-1
clone size: NA
J gene: TRBJ2-1
D gene: NA
CDR3 protein: CASSHKYNEQFF
CDR3 DNA: TGTGCCAGCAGCCATAAATACAATGAGCAGTTCTTC

V gene: TRBV24-1
clone size: NA
J gene: TRBJ2-5
D gene: NA
CDR3 protein: CATSDPGGVPQETQYF
CDR3 DNA: TGTGCCACCAGTGACCCCGGCGGAGTACCTCAAGAGACCCAGTACTTC

V gene: TRBV19
clone size: once
J gene: TRBJ1-1
D gene: TRBD1
CDR3 protein: CASTGGQGVGNTEAFF
CDR3 DNA: TGTGCCAGTACCGGAGGACAGGGAGTAGGGAACACTGAAGCTTTCTTT

V gene: TRBV7-2
clone size: many
J gene: TRBJ1-2
D gene: NA
CDR3 protein: CASSLRGVGYTF
CDR3 DNA: TGTGCCAGCAGCTTACGAGGGGTCGGCTACACCTTC

V gene: TRBV7-6
clone size: many
J gene: TRBJ2-5
D gene: TRBD2
CDR3 protein: CASSDGASGFRETQYF
CDR3 DNA: TGTGCCAGCAGCGACGGGGCTAGCGGGTTTCGGGAGACCCAGTACTTC

V gene: TRBV11-2
clone size: NA
J gene: TRBJ2-7
D gene: NA
CDR3 protein: CASSKAGAEQYF
CDR3 DNA: TGTGCCAGCAGCAAGGCGGGGGCCGAGCAGTACTTC

V gene: TRBV12-3/TRBV12-4
clone size: few
J gene: TRBJ2-7
D gene: NA
CDR3 protein: CASSLERASYEQYF
CDR3 DNA: TGTGCCAGCAGTTTAGAACGGGCCTCGTACGAGCAGTACTTC

V gene: TRBV7-2
clone size: many
J gene: TRBJ2-7
D gene: TRBD1
CDR3 protein: CASSFGTDYYEQYF
CDR3 DNA: TGTGCCAGCAGCTTCGGGACAGATTACTACGAGCAGTACTTC

V gene: TRBV7-4
clone size: few
J gene: TRBJ1-5
D gene: TRBD1
CDR3 protein: CASSAGTGDQPQHF
CDR3 DNA: TGTGCCAGCAGCGCCGGGACAGGGGACCAGCCCCAGCATTTT

V gene: TRBV20-1
clone size: NA
J gene: TRBJ1-4
D gene: TRBD1
CDR3 protein: CSARETGRAGKLFF
CDR3 DNA: TGCAGTGCTAGAGAGACAGGGCGGGCGGGAAAACTGTTTTTT

V gene: TRBV6-1
clone size: many
J gene: TRBJ2-3
D gene: TRBD2
CDR3 protein: CASSSLGGLAGGTDTQYF
CDR3 DNA: TGTGCCAGCAGCTCCCTCGGGGGGCTAGCGGGAGGCACAGATACGCAGTATTTT

V gene: TRBV19
clone size: NA
J gene: TRBJ1-2
D gene: TRBD1
CDR3 protein: CASSPGQGLVNTF
CDR3 DNA: TGTGCCAGTAGTCCGGGACAGGGCCTCGTGAACACCTTC

V gene: TRBV29-1
clone size: few
J gene: TRBJ1-1
D gene: NA
CDR3 protein: CSVGMRDVMNTEAFF
CDR3 DNA: TGCAGCGTTGGAATGAGGGACGTTATGAACACTGAAGCTTTCTTT

V gene: TRBV11-2
clone size: few
J gene: TRBJ2-2
D gene: NA
CDR3 protein: CASSTEGRGATGELFF
CDR3 DNA: TGTGCCAGCAGCACCGAGGGGAGGGGGGCCACCGGGGAGCTGTTTTTT

V gene: TRBV6-8
clone size: NA
J gene: TRBJ2-3
D gene: TRBD2
CDR3 protein: CASSYSISGVSSTDTQYF
CDR3 DNA: TGTGCCAGCAGTTACTCGATTAGCGGGGTTTCTAGCACAGATACGCAGTATTTT

V gene: TRBV5-6
clone size: NA
J gene: TRBJ1-1
D gene: NA
CDR3 protein: CASSLRPMNTEAFF
CDR3 DNA: TGTGCCAGCAGCTTGCGCCCAATGAACACTGAAGCTTTCTTT

V gene: TRBV5-1
clone size: NA
J gene: TRBJ1-4
D gene: NA
CDR3 protein: CASSLTGINEKLFF
CDR3 DNA: TGCGCCAGCAGCTTGACAGGGATAAATGAAAAACTGTTTTTT

V gene: TRBV7-8
clone size: few
J gene: TRBJ2-1
D gene: TRBD2
CDR3 protein: CASSLGGGGLREQFF
CDR3 DNA: TGTGCCAGCAGCTTAGGCGGGGGAGGCCTTCGGGAGCAGTTCTTC

V gene: TRBV29-1
clone size: many
J gene: TRBJ2-3
D gene: TRBD2
CDR3 protein: CSVVGLAGADTQYF
CDR3 DNA: TGCAGCGTTGTGGGTCTAGCGGGAGCAGATACGCAGTATTTT

V gene: TRBV7-2
clone size: many
J gene: TRBJ2-1
D gene: NA
CDR3 protein: CASSKRGEQFF
CDR3 DNA: TGTGCCAGCAGCAAAAGGGGTGAGCAGTTCTTC

V gene: TRBV7-2
clone size: many
J gene: TRBJ2-3
D gene: TRBD2
CDR3 protein: CASSLDFGTSGGAGDTQYF
CDR3 DNA: TGTGCCAGCAGCTTAGATTTTGGGACTAGCGGGGGGGCCGGAGATACGCAGTATTTT

V gene: TRBV4-3
clone size: NA
J gene: TRBJ1-4
D gene: NA
CDR3 protein: CASSQMGGANEKLFF
CDR3 DNA: TGCGCCAGCAGCCAAATGGGTGGAGCCAATGAAAAACTGTTTTTT

V gene: TRBV7-2
clone size: NA
J gene: TRBJ1-1
D gene: NA
CDR3 protein: CASSSRVQNTEAFF
CDR3 DNA: TGTGCCAGCAGCTCGAGGGTACAGAACACTGAAGCTTTCTTT

V gene: TRBV6-2/TRBV6-3
clone size: many
J gene: TRBJ2-7
D gene: NA
CDR3 protein: CASSYLGRGADEQYF
CDR3 DNA: TGTGCCAGCAGTTACCTGGGCAGGGGGGCCGACGAGCAGTACTTC